A single sample is the source of the 10 T cell receptor beta chains below, sequenced in a study of cytomegalovirus exposure and HLA in healthy donors. PCR employed 60 Vbeta and 13 Jbeta primers. Clones were sequenced by immunoSEQ multiplex PCR, and TCRdb holds only the in-frame ones, with some missing. The table has under 90,000 clones, roughly 73% seen once. Material: PBMCs. These TCRs come from a man between 40 and 49 years old in good health and CMV-seronegative.

The count of this clone is one. The V gene is TRBV30, the J gene TRBJ2-7; TRBD1 matches 8 bases. V shed 5 bases and J 0 bases; nucleotides not matched to a gene: 6. This CDR3 region has 14 residues. Germline CDR1 is GTSNPN and CDR2 is SVGIG (reference sequence). The CDR3: CAWGQGRSSYEQYF. CDR3 bases: TGTGCCTGGGGACAGGGTCGCAGCTCCTACGAGCAGTACTTC.

In DNA, the CDR3 is TGTGCCAGCACCTTTCGGGTAGGGACAGGGTTTCAGCCCCAGCATTTT. Amino acid sequence: CASTFRVGTGFQPQHF. This rearrangement joins TRBV28 to TRBJ1-5; 9 bases match TRBD1. Trimming cost V 7 bases and J 6 bases; bases outside gene matches: 13. The length of the CDR3 is 16 residues. Germline CDR1 and CDR2: MDHEN and SYDVKM.

The chain links TRBV27 to TRBJ2-7; 8 bases are shared with TRBD1. The CDR3 totals 18 residues. J lost 1 base, V lost 2 bases, and 13 bases had no gene match. Per the germline V gene, CDR1 is MNHEY and CDR2 is SMNVEV (reference sequence). CDR3 sequence: CASSLRSGTGGISYEQYF. CDR3 DNA sequence: TGTGCCAGCAGTTTAAGGTCGGGTACAGGGGGAATATCCTACGAGCAGTACTTC.

The J gene is TRBJ2-7, the V gene TRBV7-9, with 8 bases lining up with TRBD1. The CDR3 loop spans 13 amino acids. The germline V gene encodes CDR1 SEHNR and CDR2 FQNEAQ (reference sequence). The V segment lost 5 bases and the J segment 5 bases; nucleotides outside the gene matches: 5. For the CDR3, the DNA is TGTGCCAGCAGCGTGACAGGGGACAACGAGCAGTACTTC. This gives the protein CASSVTGDNEQYF. The whole variable domain, remainder taken from reference TRBV7-9 and TRBJ2-7, is DTGVSQNPRHKITKRGQNVTFRCDPISEHNRLYWYRQTLGQGPEFLTYFQNEAQLEKSRLLSDRFSAERPKGSFSTLEIQRTEQGDSAMYLCASSVTGDNEQYFGPGTRLTVT.

The gene calls are TRBV5-1 and TRBJ1-1; D perhaps matches TRBD1 (5 bases). The V gene's germline CDR1 is SGHRS and CDR2 YFSETQ. The V and J ends lost 2 bases and 2 bases respectively, with 10 bases between them. This CDR3 has 14 residues. DNA for the CDR3: TGCGCCAGCAGCTTCGGGCAGGGAAACACTGAAGCTTTCTTT. Encoded protein: CASSFGQGNTEAFF.

The chain has TRBV19 and TRBJ2-1, with D unclear. The germline V and J ends were trimmed by 3 bases and 9 bases, with 9 bases remaining between them. Germline CDR1 and CDR2: LNHDA and SQIVND (reference sequence). The CDR3 sequence is 12 residues long. This CDR3 is CASSMVIGEQFF. The CDR3 DNA is TGTGCCAGTAGTATGGTCATCGGTGAGCAGTTCTTC.

This clone has only one observation. CDR3 DNA sequence: TGTGCCAGTAGTATGACATACGCGAGCTCCTACAATGAGCAGTTCTTC. It yields the protein CASSMTYASSYNEQFF. V and J are TRBV19 and TRBJ2-1; the D is unclear. The CDR3 runs 16 residues. The germline CDR1 and CDR2 sequences are LNHDA and SQIVND (reference sequence). Trimming pared 3 bases from V and 0 bases from J, leaving 12 bases between.

The chain is built from TRBV5-1 and TRBJ1-5; D gene ambiguous. In germline, CDR1 is SGHRS, CDR2 YFSETQ. The CDR3 runs to 15 residues. V was pared by 0 bases and J by 7 bases, with 14 bases between. CDR3 sequence reads: CASSLDGGMGQPQHF. The CDR3 nucleotides are TGCGCCAGCAGCTTGGATGGCGGGATGGGCCAGCCCCAGCATTTT.

The V gene is TRBV6-1, the J gene TRBJ1-3; D unclear. Trimming pared 3 bases from V and 0 bases from J, leaving 6 bases between. The CDR3 covers 14 residues. Germline V gene sequence: CDR1 MNHNS, CDR2 SASEGT. The CDR3 nucleotides are TGTGCCAGCAGTGAGTACATCTCTGGAAACACCATATATTTT. This codes for CASSEYISGNTIYF.

This sequence joins TRBV6-6 and TRBJ1-5; 8 bases are a match to TRBD1. Germline V gives CDR1 MNHNY, CDR2 SVGAGI (reference sequence). This CDR3 contains 16 residues. V was clipped by 4 bases and J by 7 bases; unmatched bases: 12. CDR3 sequence (DNA): TGTGCCAGCAGTTCCACTGATGGACAGGGAAGGCAGCCCCAGCATTTT. It is translated as CASSSTDGQGRQPQHF.